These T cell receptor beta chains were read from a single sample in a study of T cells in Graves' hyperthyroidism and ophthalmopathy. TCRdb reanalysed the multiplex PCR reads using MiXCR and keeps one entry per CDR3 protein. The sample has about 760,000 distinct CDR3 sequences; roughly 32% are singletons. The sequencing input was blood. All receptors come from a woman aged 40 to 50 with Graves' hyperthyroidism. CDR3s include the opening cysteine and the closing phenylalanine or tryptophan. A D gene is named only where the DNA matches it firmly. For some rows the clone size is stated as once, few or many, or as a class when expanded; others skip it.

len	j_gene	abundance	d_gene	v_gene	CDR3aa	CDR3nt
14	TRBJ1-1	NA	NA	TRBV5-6	CASSEDRVNTEAFF	TGTGCCAGCAGCGAAGATAGGGTGAACACTGAAGCTTTCTTT
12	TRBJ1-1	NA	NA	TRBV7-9	CASSDQYTEAFF	TGTGCCAGCAGCGACCAGTACACTGAAGCTTTCTTT
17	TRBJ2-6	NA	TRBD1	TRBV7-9	CASSSGQGLSGANVLTF	TGTGCCAGCAGTTCAGGACAGGGGCTCTCTGGTGCCAACGTCCTGACTTTC
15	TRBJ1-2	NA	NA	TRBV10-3	CAISEEAPTNYGYTF	TGTGCCATCAGTGAGGAGGCACCTACTAACTATGGCTACACCTTC
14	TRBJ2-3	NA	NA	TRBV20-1	CSAIARPRPDTQYF	TGCAGTGCTATCGCTCGGCCCCGTCCAGATACGCAGTATTTT
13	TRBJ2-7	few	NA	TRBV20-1	CSAGGGALGEQYF	TGCAGTGCCGGAGGAGGGGCTCTGGGGGAGCAGTACTTC
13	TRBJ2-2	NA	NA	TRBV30	CAWSRAYTGELFF	TGTGCCTGGAGCCGAGCGTACACCGGGGAGCTGTTTTTT
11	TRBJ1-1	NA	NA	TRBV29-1	CSGVQNTEAFF	TGCAGCGGCGTACAGAACACTGAAGCTTTCTTT
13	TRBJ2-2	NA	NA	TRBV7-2	CASRGGWTGELFF	TGTGCCAGCAGGGGGGGCTGGACCGGGGAGCTGTTTTTT
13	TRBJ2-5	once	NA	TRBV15	CATSSLKGETQYF	TGTGCCACCAGCAGCTTAAAGGGAGAGACCCAGTACTTC
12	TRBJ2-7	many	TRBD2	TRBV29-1	CSVVGGSYEQYF	TGCAGCGTTGTAGGCGGGAGCTACGAGCAGTACTTC
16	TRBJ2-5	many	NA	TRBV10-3	CAISEWMSGIQETQYF	TGTGCCATCAGTGAATGGATGTCGGGGATCCAAGAGACCCAGTACTTC
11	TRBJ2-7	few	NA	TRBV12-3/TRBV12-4	CASGMGYEQYF	TGTGCCAGCGGTATGGGCTACGAGCAGTACTTC
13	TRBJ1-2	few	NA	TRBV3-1	CASSQSGGDGYTF	TGTGCCAGCAGCCAAAGCGGAGGAGATGGCTACACCTTC
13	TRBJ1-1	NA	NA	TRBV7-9	CASSARARTEAFF	TGTGCCAGCAGCGCGCGGGCGCGCACTGAAGCTTTCTTT
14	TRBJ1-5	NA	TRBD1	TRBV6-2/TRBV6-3	CASSSTGVDQPQHF	TGTGCCAGCAGTAGCACAGGGGTTGATCAGCCCCAGCATTTT
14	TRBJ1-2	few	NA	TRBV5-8	CASSFYPGDYGYTF	TGTGCCAGCAGCTTCTATCCGGGCGACTATGGCTACACCTTC
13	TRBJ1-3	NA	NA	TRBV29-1	CSVEDKGVDTIYF	TGCAGCGTTGAAGATAAGGGGGTAGACACCATATATTTT
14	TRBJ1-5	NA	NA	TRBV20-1	CSARDKGGNQPQHF	TGCAGTGCTAGAGATAAGGGCGGCAATCAGCCCCAGCATTTT
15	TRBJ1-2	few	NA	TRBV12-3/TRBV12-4	CASSPSGEAEYGYTF	TGTGCCAGCAGTCCTTCGGGGGAGGCAGAATATGGCTACACCTTC
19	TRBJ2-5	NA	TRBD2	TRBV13	CASGLTVGTSGGNQETQYF	TGTGCCAGCGGCTTAACGGTAGGGACTAGCGGGGGGAACCAAGAGACCCAGTACTTC
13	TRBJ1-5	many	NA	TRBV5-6	CASSPGTNQPQHF	TGTGCCAGCAGCCCCGGGACGAATCAGCCCCAGCATTTT
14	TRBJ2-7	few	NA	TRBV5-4	CASSGAGAAYEQYF	TGTGCCAGCAGCGGCGCCGGGGCGGCCTACGAGCAGTACTTC
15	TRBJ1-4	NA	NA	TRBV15	CATSNWASANEKLFF	TGTGCCACCAGCAACTGGGCCTCGGCTAATGAAAAACTGTTTTTT
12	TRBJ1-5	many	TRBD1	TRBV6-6	CASGTGNQPQHF	TGTGCCAGCGGGACAGGTAATCAGCCCCAGCATTTT
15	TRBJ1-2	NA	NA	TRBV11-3	CASSLGQSTKLGYTF	TGTGCCAGCAGTTTAGGACAGAGCACCAAATTAGGCTACACCTTC
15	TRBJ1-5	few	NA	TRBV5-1	CASSLGGTGHQPQHF	TGCGCCAGCAGCTTGGGCGGGACCGGGCATCAGCCCCAGCATTTT
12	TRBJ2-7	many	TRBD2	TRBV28	CASSQGTSGQYF	TGTGCCAGCAGCCAGGGGACTAGCGGGCAGTACTTC
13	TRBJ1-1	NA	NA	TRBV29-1	CSARDEGIAEAFF	TGCAGCGCTCGGGACGAAGGGATCGCTGAAGCTTTCTTT
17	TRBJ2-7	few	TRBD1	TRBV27	CASSFRQPGQGGHEQYF	TGTGCCAGCAGTTTCAGACAACCGGGACAGGGAGGCCACGAGCAGTACTTC
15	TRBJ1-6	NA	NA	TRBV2	CASSQGVVGNSPPHF	TGTGCCAGCAGCCAAGGGGTCGTGGGGAATTCACCCCCCCACTTT
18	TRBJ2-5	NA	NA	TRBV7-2	CASSQVRQGSWTNEKQYF	TGCGCCAGCAGCCAAGTAAGGCAGGGGAGTTGGACTAATGAAAAACAGTACTTC
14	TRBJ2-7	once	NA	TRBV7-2	CASGRDTDSHEQYF	TGTGCCAGCGGGCGGGACACGGACAGCCACGAGCAGTACTTC
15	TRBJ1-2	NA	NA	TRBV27	CASSASLDSVYGYTF	TGTGCCAGCAGTGCCTCCCTTGACAGTGTTTATGGCTACACCTTC
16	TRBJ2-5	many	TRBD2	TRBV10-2	CASSGSSGAPQETQYF	TGCGCCAGCAGTGGGTCCAGCGGGGCACCACAAGAGACCCAGTACTTC
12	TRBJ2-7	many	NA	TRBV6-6	CASRDGPYEQYF	TGTGCCAGCAGAGACGGACCCTACGAGCAGTACTTC
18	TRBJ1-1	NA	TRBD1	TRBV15	CATSSQPSVTGRKAEAFF	TGTGCCACCAGCAGCCAACCCTCAGTGACAGGGCGAAAGGCTGAAGCTTTCTTT
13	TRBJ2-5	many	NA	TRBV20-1	CSARVPFQETQYF	TGCAGTGCTAGAGTCCCTTTCCAAGAGACCCAGTACTTC
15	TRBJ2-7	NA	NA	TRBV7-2	CASSPRKGFSYEQYF	TGTGCCAGCAGCCCCCGGAAGGGTTTCTCCTACGAGCAGTACTTC
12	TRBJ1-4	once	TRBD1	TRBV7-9	CASSRQGSKLFF	TGTGCCAGCAGCCGACAGGGCTCCAAACTGTTTTTT
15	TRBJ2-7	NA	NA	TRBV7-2	CASSQVAGYTYEQYF	TGTGCCAGCAGCCAAGTTGCGGGATACACCTACGAGCAGTACTTC
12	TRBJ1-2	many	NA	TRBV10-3	CAITTVLGNYTF	TGTGCCATCACCACGGTATTGGGAAACTACACCTTC
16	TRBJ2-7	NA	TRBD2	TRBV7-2	CASSLAGTSGSYEQYF	TGTGCCAGCAGCTTAGCCGGGACTAGCGGATCCTACGAGCAGTACTTC
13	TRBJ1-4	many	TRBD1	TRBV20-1	CSASGTGGEKLFF	TGCAGTGCTAGCGGGACAGGGGGTGAAAAACTGTTTTTT
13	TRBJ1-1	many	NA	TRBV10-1	CASMGGQGTEAFF	TGCGCCAGCATGGGGGGTCAGGGCACTGAAGCTTTCTTT
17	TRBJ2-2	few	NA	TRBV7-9	CASSLRSGLSNTGELFF	TGTGCCAGCAGCTTACGGTCGGGGTTATCGAACACCGGGGAGCTGTTTTTT
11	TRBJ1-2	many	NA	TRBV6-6	CASSGNYGYTF	TGTGCCAGCAGCGGAAACTATGGCTACACCTTC
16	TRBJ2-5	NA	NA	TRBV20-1	CSAIRGTARYQETQCF	TGCAGTGCCATTCGCGGGACAGCAAGGTACCAAGAGACCCAGTGCTTC
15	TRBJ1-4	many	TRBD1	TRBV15	CATSRVGQHNEKLFF	TGTGCCACCAGCAGAGTGGGACAGCATAATGAAAAACTGTTTTTT
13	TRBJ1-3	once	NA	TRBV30	CAWGGRSGNTIYF	TGTGCCTGGGGGGGACGCTCTGGAAACACCATATATTTT
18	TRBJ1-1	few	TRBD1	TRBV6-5	CASSYSGTGPGGNTEAFF	TGTGCCAGCAGTTACTCGGGGACAGGGCCAGGGGGGAACACTGAAGCTTTCTTT
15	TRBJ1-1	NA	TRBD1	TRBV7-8	CASSLSTGAIIEAFF	TGTGCCAGCAGCTTGTCGACAGGGGCTATAATTGAAGCTTTCTTT
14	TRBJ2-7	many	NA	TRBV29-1	CSVERDTGPYEQYF	TGCAGCGTTGAAAGGGACACCGGGCCCTACGAGCAGTACTTC
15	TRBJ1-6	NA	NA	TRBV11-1	CASSSAAGENSPLHF	TGTGCCAGCAGCTCCGCAGCAGGGGAGAATTCACCCCTCCACTTT
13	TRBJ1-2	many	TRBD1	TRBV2	CASSQRTGKGYTF	TGTGCCAGCAGTCAACGGACAGGGAAGGGCTACACCTTC
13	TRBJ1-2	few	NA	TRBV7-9	CASGLAESYGYTF	TGTGCCAGCGGGTTAGCAGAATCCTATGGCTACACCTTC
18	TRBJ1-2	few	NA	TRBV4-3	CASSQDYSQTRSNYGYTF	TGCGCCAGCAGCCAAGATTATTCACAGACTAGGTCTAACTATGGCTACACCTTC
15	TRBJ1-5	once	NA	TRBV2	CASSPDRPRGETQHF	TGTGCCAGCAGCCCCGACAGGCCGAGGGGGGAGACCCAGCATTTT
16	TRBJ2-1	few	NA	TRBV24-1	CATSDLDIKAYNEQFF	TGTGCCACCAGTGATTTGGACATTAAGGCCTACAATGAGCAGTTCTTC
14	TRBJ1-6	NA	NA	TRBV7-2	CASSPTGNDSPLHF	TGTGCCAGCAGCCCAACAGGGAATGATTCACCCCTCCACTTT